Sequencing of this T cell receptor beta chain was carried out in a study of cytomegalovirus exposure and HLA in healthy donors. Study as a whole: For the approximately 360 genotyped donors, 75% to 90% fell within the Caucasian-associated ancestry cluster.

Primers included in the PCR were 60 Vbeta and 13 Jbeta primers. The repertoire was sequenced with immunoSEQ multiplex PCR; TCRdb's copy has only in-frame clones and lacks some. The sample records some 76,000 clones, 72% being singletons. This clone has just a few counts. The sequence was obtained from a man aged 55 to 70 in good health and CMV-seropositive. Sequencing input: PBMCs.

In DNA, the CDR3 is TGTGCCAGCAGCCCGACAGGCCCAACTGAAGCTTTCTTT. Its translation: CASSPTGPTEAFF. The gene calls are TRBV7-2 and TRBJ1-1; the D gene is possibly TRBD1 (6 bases). Germline CDR1 and CDR2: SGHTA and FQGNSA. This CDR3 is built from 13 residues. V gave up 5 bases and J gave up 5 bases, with 12 bases separating them.